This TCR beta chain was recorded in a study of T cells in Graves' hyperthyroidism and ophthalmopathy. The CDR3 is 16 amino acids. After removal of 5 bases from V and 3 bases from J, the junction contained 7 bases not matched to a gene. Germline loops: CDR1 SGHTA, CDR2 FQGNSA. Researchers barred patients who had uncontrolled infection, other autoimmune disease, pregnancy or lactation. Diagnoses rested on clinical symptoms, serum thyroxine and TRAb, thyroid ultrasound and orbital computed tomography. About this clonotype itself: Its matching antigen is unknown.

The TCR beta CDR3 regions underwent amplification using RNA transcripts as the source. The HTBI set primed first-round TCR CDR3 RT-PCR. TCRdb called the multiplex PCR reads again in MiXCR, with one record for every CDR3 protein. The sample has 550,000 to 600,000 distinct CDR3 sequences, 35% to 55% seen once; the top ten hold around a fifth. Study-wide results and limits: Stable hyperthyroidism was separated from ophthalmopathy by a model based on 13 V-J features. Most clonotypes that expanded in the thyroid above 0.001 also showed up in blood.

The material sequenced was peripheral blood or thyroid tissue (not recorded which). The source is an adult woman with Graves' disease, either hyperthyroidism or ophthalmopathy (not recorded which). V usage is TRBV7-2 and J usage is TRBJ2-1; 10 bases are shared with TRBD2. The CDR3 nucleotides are TGTGCCAGCAGCCCCCGCGGACTAGCGGTCTACAATGAGCAGTTCTTC. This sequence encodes CASSPRGLAVYNEQFF.